This is a list of T cell receptor beta chains from one sample in a study of control samples from healthy donors and cancer patients. Sequencing was performed with immunoSEQ multiplex PCR; in TCRdb, only in-frame clones are kept and a portion is missing. The table records 20,000 to 25,000 clones, less than 90% of them present only once. The sequencing input was PBMCs. The receptors here all came from a man aged 60-69 years with colorectal cancer. The conserved cysteine and the conserved F or W are not part of the CDR3 here. The order of the fields is J gene, clone size, V gene, CDR3 length, CDR3 protein. Some rows mark clone size as missing; the rest say once, few, many or name a class of expanded clone.

j_call: TRBJ1-1; clone_size: NA; v_call: TRBV2; cdr3_length: 13; cdr3_aa: ASSGTGGMGTEAF
j_call: TRBJ2-3; clone_size: NA; v_call: TRBV6-6; cdr3_length: 13; cdr3_aa: ASSYGQASTDTQY
j_call: TRBJ1-2; clone_size: NA; v_call: TRBV4-3; cdr3_length: 15; cdr3_aa: ASSQEQGKSTTYRYT
j_call: TRBJ2-3; clone_size: few; v_call: TRBV11-3; cdr3_length: 11; cdr3_aa: ASSWTSADTQY
j_call: TRBJ2-3; clone_size: NA; v_call: TRBV6-4; cdr3_length: 11; cdr3_aa: ASRRTVTDTQY
j_call: TRBJ2-1; clone_size: NA; v_call: TRBV7-2; cdr3_length: 15; cdr3_aa: ASSPGLAGDIDNEQF
j_call: TRBJ1-2; clone_size: once; v_call: TRBV5-1; cdr3_length: 13; cdr3_aa: ASSLMLGDGYGYT
j_call: TRBJ1-5; clone_size: NA; v_call: TRBV6-2/TRBV6-3; cdr3_length: 14; cdr3_aa: ASSPHRGRGDQPQH
j_call: TRBJ1-2; clone_size: NA; v_call: TRBV6-2/TRBV6-3; cdr3_length: 11; cdr3_aa: ASSYSGTRGYT
j_call: TRBJ2-1; clone_size: NA; v_call: TRBV24-1; cdr3_length: 10; cdr3_aa: ATSGRYNEQF
j_call: TRBJ2-2; clone_size: NA; v_call: TRBV9; cdr3_length: 14; cdr3_aa: ASSVDRGPNTGELF
j_call: TRBJ1-2; clone_size: NA; v_call: TRBV29-1; cdr3_length: 10; cdr3_aa: SVVVSGSGYT
j_call: TRBJ2-3; clone_size: NA; v_call: TRBV6-1; cdr3_length: 12; cdr3_aa: ASSEASGSDTQY
j_call: TRBJ2-2; clone_size: NA; v_call: TRBV10-1; cdr3_length: 12; cdr3_aa: ASSDMEDPGELF
j_call: TRBJ2-2; clone_size: NA; v_call: TRBV21-1; cdr3_length: 16; cdr3_aa: ASSLWWGRTINTGELF
j_call: TRBJ2-1; clone_size: NA; v_call: TRBV7-9; cdr3_length: 11; cdr3_aa: ASSLGWENEQF
j_call: TRBJ1-1; clone_size: NA; v_call: TRBV3-1/TRBV3-2; cdr3_length: 12; cdr3_aa: ASSQQQGVTEAF
j_call: TRBJ2-1; clone_size: NA; v_call: TRBV3-1/TRBV3-2; cdr3_length: 13; cdr3_aa: ASMSRGSAYNEQF
j_call: TRBJ2-7; clone_size: NA; v_call: TRBV4-1; cdr3_length: 11; cdr3_aa: ASSQVYINEQY
j_call: TRBJ1-3; clone_size: NA; v_call: TRBV3-1/TRBV3-2; cdr3_length: 11; cdr3_aa: ASSLSLGNTIY
j_call: TRBJ2-1; clone_size: NA; v_call: TRBV6-5; cdr3_length: 11; cdr3_aa: ASTPGAPNEQF
j_call: TRBJ1-5; clone_size: NA; v_call: TRBV2; cdr3_length: 11; cdr3_aa: ACRDRAEGPQH
j_call: TRBJ1-2; clone_size: NA; v_call: TRBV6-2/TRBV6-3; cdr3_length: 11; cdr3_aa: ASSDDRGIGYT
j_call: TRBJ1-4; clone_size: NA; v_call: TRBV30; cdr3_length: 11; cdr3_aa: AGSGTENEKLF
j_call: TRBJ2-1; clone_size: NA; v_call: TRBV11-3; cdr3_length: 11; cdr3_aa: ASSFWTGEKQF
j_call: TRBJ2-2; clone_size: NA; v_call: TRBV10-2; cdr3_length: 12; cdr3_aa: ASLGLTNTGELF
j_call: TRBJ1-1; clone_size: NA; v_call: TRBV29-1; cdr3_length: 12; cdr3_aa: SPPRTDPRGEAF
j_call: TRBJ2-1; clone_size: NA; v_call: TRBV9; cdr3_length: 13; cdr3_aa: ASSVASTTYNEQF
j_call: TRBJ2-1; clone_size: NA; v_call: TRBV7-9; cdr3_length: 12; cdr3_aa: ASSLEGSYNEQF
j_call: TRBJ1-2; clone_size: NA; v_call: TRBV5-1; cdr3_length: 12; cdr3_aa: ASQLDGGSYGYT